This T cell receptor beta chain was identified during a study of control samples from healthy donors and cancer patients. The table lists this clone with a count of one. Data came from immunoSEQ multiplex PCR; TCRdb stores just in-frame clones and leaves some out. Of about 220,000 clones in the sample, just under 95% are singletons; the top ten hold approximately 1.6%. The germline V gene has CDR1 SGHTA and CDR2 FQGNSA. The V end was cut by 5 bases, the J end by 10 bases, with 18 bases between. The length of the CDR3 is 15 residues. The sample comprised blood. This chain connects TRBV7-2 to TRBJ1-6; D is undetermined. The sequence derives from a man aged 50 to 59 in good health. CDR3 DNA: TGTGCCAGCAGCCCAAGCAGTCTCAGCGAGTCACCCCTCCACTTT. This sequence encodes CASSPSSLSESPLHF.